This T cell receptor beta chain was captured in a study of blood T cell repertoires in COVID-19. In the study overall: COVID-19 samples from acute and convalescent phases originated in the United States, Italy and Spain. PBMCs, B-cell-depleted T cells, or T cells were the source of the cDNA or gDNA that made up the material.

The data were produced by immunoSEQ multiplex PCR, yet TCRdb's version contains in-frame clones alone and is incomplete. The table shows almost 400,000 clones, with roughly 88% occurring only once. Germline loops: CDR1 KGHSH, CDR2 LQKENI. V was trimmed by 6 bases and J by 0 bases, leaving 12 bases between them. The length of the CDR3 is 15 residues. Sequencing input: PBMCs or T cells enriched from blood (not recorded which). This chain connects TRBV18 to TRBJ1-3; D is perhaps TRBD1 (5 bases). The sequence was collected from a woman in her twenties or thirties with acute COVID-19. The CDR3 DNA sequence: TGTGCCAGCTCGACGACAGAAAGCTCTGGAAACACCATATATTTT. It is translated as CASSTTESSGNTIYF. The entire variable domain, with the rest obtained from reference TRBV18 and TRBJ1-3, is as follows: NAGVMQNPRHLVRRRGQEARLRCSPMKGHSHVYWYRQLPEEGLKFMVYLQKENIIDESGMPKERFSAEFPKEGPSILRIQQVVRGDSAAYFCASSTTESSGNTIYFGEGSWLTVV.